The TCR beta chain described here comes from a study of cytomegalovirus exposure and HLA in healthy donors. Study-level findings and limits: A missense DCLRE1C variant was associated with V- and J-gene trimming of TCR beta chains in a later analysis, and an independent cohort replicated the association. Some highly shared sequence variants likely arose as a pipeline artifact. Sequences of the TCR beta chain were said to predict the HLA-A and HLA-B alleles of most subjects accurately.

Notes on this clone: As yet, its antigen is unknown.

Germline CDR1 SGDLS, CDR2 YYNGEE. J lost 3 bases, V lost 3 bases, and 6 bases had no gene match. The CDR3 sequence is 17 residues long. At collection, donors were nominally healthy, but unrecorded immune exposures were probable. The PCR had 60 Vbeta and 13 Jbeta primers. Some clones are missing from TCRdb's copy, which holds only in-frame ones; the method was immunoSEQ multiplex PCR. The table shows about 130,000 clones, with about 76% occurring only once. The sequencing sample was made of PBMCs. The chain has TRBV9 and TRBJ2-2, with 12 bases lining up with TRBD1. This clonotype was sampled from a woman in her sixties in good health and CMV-seropositive. The CDR3 region has the DNA TGTGCCAGCAGCGCCAAGGGACAGGGGGCGGACACCGGGGAGCTGTTTTTT. Its translation: CASSAKGQGADTGELFF.